A selection of T cell receptor beta chains follows, all from one sample in a study of blood T cells in healthy people across ages. TCRdb itself ran the 5' RACE reads through MiXCR, one entry per CDR3 protein. The profile covers around 620,000 distinct CDR3 sequences, with 27% appearing a single time and approximately 17% taken by the ten largest. Sequenced material: blood. These receptors all come from a woman in her 70s in good health. Each CDR3 is given with its conserved first and last residue. The D gene is left open where the match is weak. Size is omitted from some rows. Given values are once, few, many or a class for expanded clones.

v_gene,d_gene,abundance,j_gene,CDR3nt,CDR3aa
TRBV20-1,-,few,TRBJ2-7,TGCAGTGCTATCGGGGGACGGCCTTACGAGCAGTACTTC,CSAIGGRPYEQYF
TRBV20-1,TRBD2,few,TRBJ2-5,TGCAGTGCACAATCCCCACGGGGGGGGACCCAAGAGACCCAGTACTTC,CSAQSPRGGTQETQYF
TRBV7-7,-,once,TRBJ2-1,TGTGCCAGCAGCTTAGGGAGGTTTATCTCCTACAATGAGCAGTTCTTC,CASSLGRFISYNEQFF
TRBV6-5,TRBD1,-,TRBJ1-4,TGTGCCAGCAGTTCGCCGGGACAGGGGAGAACTAATGAAAAACTGTTTTTT,CASSSPGQGRTNEKLFF
TRBV7-2,-,few,TRBJ1-6,TGTGCCAGCAGCTTCGGGACACAGCTGGGATCACCCCTCCACTTT,CASSFGTQLGSPLHF
TRBV28,TRBD2,-,TRBJ2-7,TGTGCCAGCAGTTTTGGGGTAGCGGGGGGGCGGGAGCAGTACTTC,CASSFGVAGGREQYF
TRBV5-1,-,-,TRBJ1-2,TGCGCCAGCAGCTTGGAAGGGACAAGGAACTATGGCTACACCTTC,CASSLEGTRNYGYTF
TRBV5-6,TRBD2,few,TRBJ2-1,TGTGCCAGCAGTCCTCTTAGCGGGGGAACATACAATGAGCAGTTCTTC,CASSPLSGGTYNEQFF
TRBV6-2/TRBV6-3,TRBD2,-,TRBJ2-5,TGTGCCAGCAGTTACCGGGGGGAGGAAGAGACCCAGTACTTC,CASSYRGEEETQYF
TRBV5-1,-,-,TRBJ2-4,TGCGCCAGCAGCTTGGCACCTATTAAGAGGGTTCCCAAAAACATTCAGTCCTTC,CASSLAPIKRVPKNIQSF
TRBV20-1,TRBD1,-,TRBJ1-4,TGCAGTGCTGGGGAGACAGGGGGAAATGAAAAACTGTTTTTT,CSAGETGGNEKLFF
TRBV2,TRBD2,few,TRBJ2-1,TGTGCCGGGTCGGGGGGGAGATACAATGAGCAGTTCTTC,CAGSGGRYNEQFF
TRBV7-9,TRBD2,-,TRBJ2-1,TGTGCCAGCTTACTCGGCGGGGGGCATGAGCAGTTCTTC,CASLLGGGHEQFF
TRBV3-1,-,few,TRBJ1-4,TGTGCCAGCAGCCATCGTGAAAAACTGTTTTTT,CASSHREKLFF
TRBV6-2/TRBV6-3,-,-,TRBJ1-6,TGTGCCAGCAGTTACTTGGGGAATTCACCCCTCCACTTT,CASSYLGNSPLHF
TRBV5-1,-,few,TRBJ2-1,TGCGCCAGCAGCTTGGAGCCTGCTCAAAACCCGAACAATGAGCAGTTCTTC,CASSLEPAQNPNNEQFF
TRBV7-6,-,-,TRBJ1-4,TGTGCCAGCAGCCATATCCGAGGGAGGGATCCTGAAAAACTGTTTTTT,CASSHIRGRDPEKLFF
TRBV11-2,-,few,TRBJ1-1,TGTGCCAGCAGCCCCCCCTCGATGAACACTGAAGCTTTCTTT,CASSPPSMNTEAFF
TRBV20-1,-,few,TRBJ1-4,TGCAGTGCAGGGAGGGGGGATGGTGAAAAACTGTTTTTT,CSAGRGDGEKLFF
TRBV7-9,-,-,TRBJ2-6,TGTGCCAGCAGCCCGTTTGCTGGCAGGGACTCTAATTCTGGGGCCAACGTCCTGACTTTC,CASSPFAGRDSNSGANVLTF
TRBV5-1,-,many,TRBJ1-1,TGCGCCAGCAGCTTGGAAGCCGGGATCACTGAAGCTTTCTTT,CASSLEAGITEAFF
TRBV7-2,-,few,TRBJ2-7,TGTGCCAGCAGCAGGGGATCCGCTTTCTTCGAGCAGTACTTC,CASSRGSAFFEQYF
TRBV6-5,-,few,TRBJ1-4,TGTGCCAGCAGTTCTGATAGGGGGATGTTAGAAGTATTTGAAAAACTGTTTTTT,CASSSDRGMLEVFEKLFF
TRBV29-1,-,-,TRBJ1-2,TGCAGCGGGAACACAGGGATGTATGGCTACACCTTC,CSGNTGMYGYTF
TRBV7-2,-,-,TRBJ2-5,TGTGCCAGCAGACTCCCTGGAGGGGCTCTCCAAGAGACCCAGTACTTC,CASRLPGGALQETQYF
TRBV20-1,-,-,TRBJ2-3,TGCAGTGCTAGGGCTAGGGGGGGCGGCGCAGATACGCAGTATTTT,CSARARGGGADTQYF
TRBV7-2,TRBD2,-,TRBJ2-1,TGTGCCAGCAGCTTAGTAGCGGGAGTCGCCTACAATGAGCAGTTCTTC,CASSLVAGVAYNEQFF
TRBV3-1,TRBD2,-,TRBJ2-3,TGTGCCAGCAGCCCACGACTAGCGGGGCACACAGATACGCAGTATTTT,CASSPRLAGHTDTQYF
TRBV20-1,-,-,TRBJ2-5,TGCAGTGCTCATCCGGGCGCAGGTCGAGAGACCCAGTACTTC,CSAHPGAGRETQYF
TRBV11-3,TRBD1,few,TRBJ1-5,TGTGCCAGCAGCTCGGACAGGGGGCAGAGGTGCAATCAGCCCCAGCATTTT,CASSSDRGQRCNQPQHF
TRBV28,-,few,TRBJ2-3,TGTGCCAGCGCTGTGTATCGGGAGACAGATACGCAGTATTTT,CASAVYRETDTQYF
TRBV18,-,few,TRBJ1-6,TGTGCCAGCTCACCAAACACGGGGTTGAATTCACCCCTCCACTTT,CASSPNTGLNSPLHF